This TCR beta chain originates from a study of identical twins. All donors were healthy Caucasians. Findings and limits, study-wide: Compared with unrelated sharing, twin-shared out-of-frame alpha sequences had more low-probability sequences. The abundant beta clonotypes from cord blood had fewer insertions, and memory repertoires had none of this.

This clonotype occurred a few times. The antigen is unknown. V gave up 5 bases and J gave up 8 bases; unmatched junction bases: 10. The length of the CDR3 is 16 residues. TCRdb ran MiXCR on the 5' RACE reads and lists one entry per CDR3 protein. The data contain a few hundred thousand distinct CDR3 sequences, more than 13% of them singletons. These same records also appear under a second study, on yellow fever vaccine responses in identical twins.

The rearrangement uses TRBV12-3 or TRBV12-4 and TRBJ2-1, with TRBD2 matching 12 bases. The sequencing sample was made of CD4+ T cells sorted from blood. This TCR derives from a woman aged 18-29 years in good health. The CDR3 sequence: CASSPSPSGGAHEQFF. As DNA, the CDR3 is TGTGCCAGCAGTCCGTCACCTAGCGGGGGGGCCCATGAGCAGTTCTTC.